This T cell receptor beta chain was recovered during a study of blood T cells in healthy people across ages. Those donating, healthy Caucasian individuals from Russia, were aged roughly 6 to 95. Primed by a sample-barcoded 5' primer and a J-beta primer mix, a second PCR proceeded for about 7 to 11 cycles. Via MiXCR, TCRdb re-called the 5' RACE reads, giving one row per CDR3 protein. The repertoire holds around 1,000,000 distinct CDR3 sequences, with roughly two fifths as singletons. This clonotype was seen only a few times. The CDR3 runs to 13 residues. Germline assignment: CDR1 ENHRY and CDR2 SYGVKD. Trimming removed 4 bases at V and 8 bases at J, with 9 bases between.

Sequencing was performed on blood. V is TRBV10-3 and J is TRBJ1-6, with a possible D match to TRBD1 (5 bases). The receptor was isolated from a man in his late teens or twenties in good health. CDR3 in DNA: TGTGCCATCAGTGCCCAGGGTGATTCACCCCTCCACTTT. Protein product: CAISAQGDSPLHF.